Here is one TCR beta chain with its context. Its antigen is currently unknown. The record originates from a study of T cell repertoires in cytomegalovirus infection. The wider study: From public TCR beta signatures came an indication of both CMV infection and matching HLA type.

General study results and limits: CMV-specific TCR beta clonotypes restricted by HLA-C were the ones dominating the ex vivo response. Carriers of CMV plus the relevant HLA were identified by cumulative public TCR beta family frequency.

In TCRdb, the reads were re-called with MiXCR into one record per CDR3 protein. In the table there are about 530,000 distinct CDR3 sequences, about 25% of which are singletons. The sequenced material came from PBMCs. The sequence came from a human donor in good health (CMV status not recorded). Some clones in this sample may be carry-over from other donors' samples.

The CDR3 loop reads CSVKGQGSYNEQFF. CDR3 coding DNA: TGCAGCGTAAAAGGACAGGGCTCCTACAATGAGCAGTTCTTC. The chain joins TRBV29-1 to TRBJ2-1; 8 bases are a match to TRBD1. V dropped 6 bases and J dropped 0; count of bases not matched to a gene: 4. The CDR3 has 14 residues. The germline gives CDR1 SQVTM, CDR2 ANQGSEA.